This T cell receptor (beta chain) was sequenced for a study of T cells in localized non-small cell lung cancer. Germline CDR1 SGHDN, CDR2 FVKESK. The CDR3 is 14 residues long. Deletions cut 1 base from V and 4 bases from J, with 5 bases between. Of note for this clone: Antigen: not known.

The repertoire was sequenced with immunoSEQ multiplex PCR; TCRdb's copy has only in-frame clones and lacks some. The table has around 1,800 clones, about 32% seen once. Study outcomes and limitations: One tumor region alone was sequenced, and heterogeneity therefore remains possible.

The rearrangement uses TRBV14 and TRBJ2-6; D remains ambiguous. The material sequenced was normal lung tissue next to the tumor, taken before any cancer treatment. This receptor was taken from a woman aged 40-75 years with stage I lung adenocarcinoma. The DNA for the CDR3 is TGTGCCAGCAGCCAAGGTTTGGGGGCCAACGTCCTGACTTTC. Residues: CASSQGLGANVLTF.